These 26 T cell receptor beta chains came from one sample sequenced in a study of beta chain features in type 1 diabetes. TCRB transcripts that were expressed got sequenced, as all of the isolated RNA had been reverse transcribed. Method: immunoSEQ multiplex PCR; TCRdb's copy keeps in-frame clones and lacks some. In the table there are 110,000 or so clones, 30% to 40% of which are singletons. The sequenced material came from stem cell memory CD4+ T cells from blood. These receptors originate from a woman between 18 and 29 years old in good health.

This chain links TRBV7-9 with TRBJ2-7, with 13 bases matching TRBD2. This CDR3 contains 15 residues. Germline V gene sequence: CDR1 SEHNR, CDR2 FQNEAQ (reference sequence). V lost 4 bases to trimming and J lost 3 bases; unmatched junction nucleotides: 3. The CDR3 region has the DNA TGTGCCAGCAGCTCCTGGACTAGCGGGAGCTACGAGCAGTACTTC. Translated, it gives CASSSWTSGSYEQYF.

V gene TRBV10-3 combines with J gene TRBJ2-7; 7 bases align to TRBD1. The CDR3 totals 12 residues. J gave up 5 bases and V 6 bases, and 4 bases lay outside the gene matches. Germline values: CDR1 ENHRY, CDR2 SYGVKD. This chain's CDR3 is CAIRDRDNEQYF. CDR3 nucleotides: TGTGCCATCAGAGACAGGGACAACGAGCAGTACTTC.

This clone was picked up a small number of times. The rearrangement joins TRBV7-2 to TRBJ1-2; D unresolved. The CDR3 loop spans 15 amino acids. The V end was cut by 5 bases, the J end by 4 bases, with 17 bases between. Looked up from germline, CDR1 is SGHTA and CDR2 is FQGNSA. The CDR3: CASSALDGRVYGYTF. CDR3 nucleotides: TGTGCCAGCAGCGCGTTGGATGGGAGAGTCTATGGCTACACCTTC.

The genes are TRBV28 and TRBJ2-7; 9 nucleotides agree with TRBD1. Per germline, CDR1 MDHEN and CDR2 SYDVKM. V trimming: 6 bases; J trimming: 5 bases; junction bases outside the gene matches: 5. The CDR3 is made up of 13 amino acids. Written as DNA, the CDR3 is TGTGCCAGCAGAAGGACAGGGGTTAACGAGCAGTACTTC. Encoded protein: CASRRTGVNEQYF. The complete variable domain, with remaining parts taken from reference TRBV28 and TRBJ2-7, reads DVKVTQSSRYLVKRTGEKVFLECVQDMDHENMFWYRQDPGLGLRLIYFSYDVKMKEKGDIPEGYSVSREKKERFSLILESASTNQTSMYLCASRRTGVNEQYFGPGTRLTVT.

This clone was counted a few times. The V gene is TRBV11-2, the J gene TRBJ2-1; TRBD2 matches at 9 bases. With 6 bases clipped from V and 2 bases from J, the junction kept 5 bases outside the gene matches. CDR3 size: 15 residues. The V gene's germline CDR1 is SGHAT and CDR2 FQNNGV. The CDR3 bases are TGTGCCAGCAGTCCAAGCGGGAGGCCCTACAATGAGCAGTTCTTC. The encoded protein is CASSPSGRPYNEQFF. The whole variable domain, remainder taken from reference TRBV11-2 and TRBJ2-1, is EAGVAQSPRYKIIEKRQSVAFWCNPISGHATLYWYQQILGQGPKLLIQFQNNGVVDDSQLPKDRFSAERLKGVDSTLKIQPAKLEDSAVYLCASSPSGRPYNEQFFGPGTRLTVL.

DNA for the CDR3: TGTGCCAGCAGCTCGGACAGAGGGGAAAAACTGTTTTTT. This encodes CASSSDRGEKLFF. The chain is built from TRBV6-6 and TRBJ1-4; weak D call: TRBD1 (6 bases). V was shortened by 6 bases and J by 8 bases, with 13 bases between the two germline ends. The germline gives CDR1 MNHNY, CDR2 SVGAGI (reference sequence). The CDR3 is made up of 13 amino acids.

This chain uses TRBV7-9 with TRBJ1-1; D is perhaps TRBD1 (6 bases). The V and J ends lost 6 bases and 5 bases respectively, with 13 bases between them. The CDR3 covers 13 residues. Germline-derived CDR1 and CDR2 are SEHNR and FQNEAQ (reference sequence). The CDR3 nucleotides are TGTGCCAGCAGTCCCACAGGGTGGACTGAAGCTTTCTTT. It encodes CASSPTGWTEAFF. Full variable domain (outside the CDR3, taken from reference TRBV7-9 and TRBJ1-1): DTGVSQNPRHKITKRGQNVTFRCDPISEHNRLYWYRQTLGQGPEFLTYFQNEAQLEKSRLLSDRFSAERPKGSFSTLEIQRTEQGDSAMYLCASSPTGWTEAFFGQGTRLTVV.

The V and J genes are TRBV19 and TRBJ2-7; tentatively, D is TRBD1 (6 bases). Germline loops: CDR1 LNHDA, CDR2 SQIVND (reference sequence). The V gene lost 4 bases and the J gene lost 3 bases, with 10 bases spanning the gap. The CDR3 runs 13 residues. DNA for the CDR3: TGTGCCAGTAGTACGGACAGACACTACGAGCAGTACTTC. Amino acids: CASSTDRHYEQYF.

This sequence joins TRBV5-1 and TRBJ2-1; TRBD2 aligns across 8 bases. V was pared by 0 bases and J by 8 bases, with 10 bases of the junction left unmatched. The CDR3 covers 16 residues. The germline CDR1 and CDR2 sequences are SGHRS and YFSETQ. CDR3 sequence reads: CASSLGPSGSGDEQFF. For the CDR3, the DNA is TGCGCCAGCAGCTTGGGTCCCAGCGGGAGTGGTGATGAGCAGTTCTTC.

Concerning this clone: The same CDR3 arises from other DNA sequences in this sample as well. The rearrangement uses TRBV25-1 and TRBJ2-1, with TRBD2 identical over 8 bases. The germline gives CDR1 MGHDK, CDR2 SYGVNS. The CDR3 is 14 residues long. The ends lost 2 bases at V and 7 bases at J; junction bases unmatched: 4. The CDR3 DNA is TGTGCCAGCAGTGAAGGACTAGCCATGAATGAGCAGTTCTTC. This translates into CASSEGLAMNEQFF.

The chain is built from TRBV7-8 and TRBJ2-1; 8 positions agree with TRBD1. Germline V gene lookup returns CDR1 SGHVS and CDR2 FQNEAQ. Losses at the gene ends were 5 bases for V and 2 bases for J; bases not matched to a gene: 5. This CDR3 has 15 amino acids. The CDR3 protein is CASSKDRVPYNEQFF. CDR3 nucleotides: TGTGCCAGCAGCAAGGACAGGGTGCCCTACAATGAGCAGTTCTTC.

This clone was seen only once. This chain links TRBV4-1 with TRBJ1-2; 7 bases match TRBD1. The germline V gene has CDR1 MGHRA and CDR2 YSYEKL. The CDR3 is made up of 15 amino acids. V gave up 2 bases and J gave up 8 bases; unmatched junction bases: 11. The CDR3 coding sequence is TGCGCCAGCAGCCAACCGAAGGAGACAGGGAAGGGCTACACCTTC. Amino acid sequence: CASSQPKETGKGYTF.

This sequence joins TRBV27 and TRBJ2-1; 8 bases map to TRBD2. The V segment lost 7 bases and the J segment 8 bases; nucleotides outside the gene matches: 16. CDR3 length equals 16 residues. CDR1 and CDR2 from the germline V gene are MNHEY and SMNVEV (reference sequence). The CDR3 is CASTSPMTGGPYEQFF. The CDR3 DNA sequence: TGTGCCAGCACCTCTCCCATGACGGGAGGGCCTTATGAGCAGTTCTTC.

This clone was observed a handful of times. The rearrangement links TRBV9 to TRBJ2-4; 8 bases align to TRBD1. This CDR3 has 14 amino acids. The germline V gene encodes CDR1 SGDLS and CDR2 YYNGEE. Trimming took 4 bases from V and 8 from J; bases not matched to a gene: 8. This CDR3 reads CASSPGQGFHIQYF. CDR3 in DNA: TGTGCCAGCAGCCCAGGACAGGGTTTTCACATTCAGTACTTC.

In its sample, this clone was seen a few times. V usage is TRBV7-9 and J usage is TRBJ1-1; D is ambiguous. Deletions cut 5 bases from V and 0 bases from J, with 10 bases between. The CDR3 extends over 14 amino acids. Germline V gives CDR1 SEHNR, CDR2 FQNEAQ (reference sequence). The CDR3 bases are TGTGCCAGCAGCCGAGGAGTTATGAACACTGAAGCTTTCTTT. Its protein is CASSRGVMNTEAFF.

CDR3: CASSFTQYSGANVLTF. CDR3 nucleotides: TGTGCCAGCAGCTTTACCCAGTACTCTGGGGCCAACGTCCTGACTTTC. This chain uses TRBV7-9 with TRBJ2-6; D ambiguous. V shed 3 bases and J shed 0 bases, with 9 bases lying between them. The CDR3 sequence is 16 residues long. Germline values: CDR1 SEHNR, CDR2 FQNEAQ (reference sequence).

This clone was seen a handful of times. The sample holds other DNA sequences that translate to the same CDR3. J is TRBJ1-5 and V is TRBV18; D gene ambiguous. This CDR3 is built from 15 residues. V gave up 1 base and J gave up 0 bases, with 7 bases separating them. The V gene's germline CDR1 is KGHSH and CDR2 LQKENI. This CDR3 is CASSPRQNSNQPQHF. The CDR3, as DNA: TGTGCCAGCTCACCACGCCAGAATAGCAATCAGCCCCAGCATTTT.

The chain couples TRBV18 to TRBJ2-1; 11 bases are shared with TRBD2. The CDR3 totals 16 residues. Germline lookup yields CDR1 KGHSH and CDR2 LQKENI. V dropped 1 base and J dropped 7; count of bases not matched to a gene: 6. This CDR3 reads CASSPLRTSGSNEQFF. The CDR3 DNA reads TGTGCCAGCTCACCACTTAGAACTAGCGGGAGTAATGAGCAGTTCTTC.

A few counts support this clone. CDR3 residues: CASSQATGTGSEKLFF. CDR3 nucleotide sequence: TGTGCCAGCAGCCAGGCAACCGGGACAGGCAGTGAAAAACTGTTTTTT. The genes are TRBV4-2 and TRBJ1-4; 8 nucleotides line up with TRBD1. With V trimmed by 3 bases and J by 7 bases, 10 bases remained unmatched. Germline lookup yields CDR1 LGHNA and CDR2 YNFKEQ. The CDR3 covers 16 residues.

The chain has TRBV11-2 and TRBJ2-7, with D perhaps TRBD1 (6 bases). Germline-derived CDR1 and CDR2 are SGHAT and FQNNGV. The ends were cut back, 2 bases at V and 5 bases at J, with 10 bases in the middle. The CDR3 extends over 13 amino acids. The CDR3 bases are TGTGCCAGCAGCTTAACAGGGTTGGACGAGCAGTACTTC. Protein product: CASSLTGLDEQYF.

There are a few counts of this clone. The chain carries TRBV9 and TRBJ2-1, with 7 bases lining up with TRBD2. J lost 7 bases, V lost 0 bases, and 13 bases had no gene match. Germline-derived CDR1 and CDR2 are SGDLS and YYNGEE. This CDR3 region has 17 residues. The CDR3 region is CASSVVGVGGLENEQFF. The CDR3, as DNA: TGTGCCAGCAGCGTAGTGGGAGTGGGAGGGCTGGAGAATGAGCAGTTCTTC.

This clone has just a few counts. V is TRBV30 and J is TRBJ1-4; 7 bases agree with TRBD1. The length of the CDR3 is 13 residues. Germline assignment: CDR1 GTSNPN and CDR2 SVGIG (reference sequence). Unmatched junction bases numbered 10, after V lost 4 bases and J lost 11 bases. The CDR3 reads CAWNQGERRKLFF. CDR3 in DNA: TGTGCCTGGAATCAGGGGGAGAGGCGGAAACTGTTTTTT.

This clone was seen more than once but under ten times. The chain combines TRBV19 with TRBJ2-3; 8 nucleotides align to TRBD1. Germline CDR1 is LNHDA and CDR2 is SQIVND (reference sequence). There are 15 residues in the CDR3. After removal of 5 bases from V and 3 bases from J, the junction contained 7 bases not matched to a gene. CDR3 DNA: TGTGCCAGTAGTGATCTCAGGGGGCCGACAGATACGCAGTATTTT. Translation gives CASSDLRGPTDTQYF.

This chain joins TRBV5-1 and TRBJ1-1; 7 positions agree with TRBD1. From germline, CDR1 is SGHRS and CDR2 YFSETQ. J lost 8 bases, V lost 3 bases, and 7 bases had no gene match. CDR3 size: 13 residues. The CDR3 nucleotides read TGCGCCAGCAGCTATAGGGGGCATCAGGAAGCTTTCTTT. Translated, it gives CASSYRGHQEAFF.

V is TRBV5-4 and J is TRBJ2-2; TRBD2 matches at 9 bases. The CDR3 runs to 16 residues. V dropped 0 bases and J dropped 4; count of bases not matched to a gene: 4. CDR1 SGHNT and CDR2 YYREEE come from the germline V gene (reference sequence). CDR3 nucleotide sequence: TGTGCCAGCAGCTTGGGCCTAGCGGGACCCACCGGGGAGCTGTTTTTT. Translation gives CASSLGLAGPTGELFF. Looking up the rest from reference TRBV5-4 and TRBJ2-2 gives the full variable domain: ETGVTQSPTHLIKTRGQQVTLRCSSQSGHNTVSWYQQALGQGPQFIFQYYREEENGRGNFPPRFSGLQFPNYSSELNVNALELDDSALYLCASSLGLAGPTGELFFGEGSRLTVL.

The table lists this clone with a few counts. The gene calls are TRBV7-3 and TRBJ2-1; D is perhaps TRBD2 (5 bases). Germline lookup yields CDR1 SGHTA and CDR2 FQGTGA. Trimming cost V 5 bases and J 0 bases, with 14 bases left between them. This CDR3 contains 16 residues. The CDR3, as DNA: TGTGCCAGCAGCCCCTACCCGGGGAGCTCCTACAATGAGCAGTTCTTC. Its protein is CASSPYPGSSYNEQFF.